Shown below are 28 T cell receptor beta chains from a single sample sequenced in a study of T-cell reconstitution after alpha-beta-depleted transplantation in children. The authors prepared the TCRbeta library with unique molecular identifiers. TCRdb called the PCR reads again in MiXCR, with one record for every CDR3 protein. The sample lists about a million distinct CDR3 sequences, roughly 31% occurring once. The sequenced sample was PBMCs, mostly from graft donor cells, obtained 360 days after TCRalphabeta/CD19-depleted stem cell transplant. These receptors all stem from a boy younger than two who had a stem cell transplant for SCID, so the T cells may come from the graft donor.

The rearrangement joins TRBV5-1 to TRBJ2-7; maybe TRBD2 (6 bases). The CDR3 loop spans 16 amino acids. CDR1 is SGHRS and CDR2 is YFSETQ in the germline V gene. V lost 7 bases and J 0 bases, leaving 20 bases between the germline ends. The CDR3 sequence is CASPSKTAGSSYEQYF. The DNA of the CDR3 is TGCGCCAGCCCATCTAAGACAGCCGGGAGCTCCTACGAGCAGTACTTC.

This clonotype came up many times. This chain connects TRBV12-3 or TRBV12-4 to TRBJ1-2, with TRBD1 matching over 7 bases. V shed 3 bases and J 4 bases; nucleotides not matched to a gene: 5. This CDR3 has 14 amino acids. DNA for the CDR3: TGTGCCAGCAGTTTGGGCCAGGGGGGCTATGGCTACACCTTC. Translation gives CASSLGQGGYGYTF.

This clonotype appeared a few times. The rearrangement uses TRBV7-2 and TRBJ2-3; no clear D gene. The germline V and J ends were trimmed by 2 bases and 0 bases, with 15 bases remaining between them. CDR1 and CDR2 (germline): SGHTA, FQGNSA. CDR3 length: 17 residues. CDR3: CASSLPAEGSSTDTQYF. Written as DNA, the CDR3 is TGTGCCAGCAGCTTACCTGCGGAAGGGTCCAGCACAGATACGCAGTATTTT.

V usage is TRBV10-3 and J usage is TRBJ2-3, with D perhaps TRBD1 (6 bases). V lost 4 bases and J lost 0, with 8 bases in between. The CDR3 runs 14 residues. Germline V gene lookup returns CDR1 ENHRY and CDR2 SYGVKD. This CDR3 is CAISGQASTDTQYF. Written as DNA, the CDR3 is TGTGCCATCAGTGGACAGGCTAGCACAGATACGCAGTATTTT.

The V gene is TRBV6-5, the J gene TRBJ1-1; 9 bases line up with TRBD1. The J segment lost 4 bases and the V segment lost 2 bases, leaving 8 bases of the junction unmatched. Germline V gene sequence: CDR1 MNHEY, CDR2 SVGAGI. The CDR3 totals 16 residues. CDR3 sequence: CASSYTGQGQGTEAFF. In DNA form, the CDR3 reads TGTGCCAGCAGTTACACAGGACAGGGGCAAGGCACTGAAGCTTTCTTT.

V usage is TRBV3-1 and J usage is TRBJ2-1; 9 bases are shared with TRBD1. The CDR3 has 20 residues. V was clipped by 1 base and J by 8 bases; unmatched bases: 21. Germline-derived CDR1 and CDR2 are LGHDT and YNNKEL (reference sequence). CDR3 sequence (DNA): TGTGCCAGCAGCCAAGTGTGGCAGGTCCGGGGGACAGGGAGGACGGATGAGCAGTTCTTC. Its protein is CASSQVWQVRGTGRTDEQFF.

This clonotype has a handful of counts. The genes are TRBV6-5 and TRBJ1-6; the D is unclear. This CDR3 is built from 15 residues. Germline loops: CDR1 MNHEY, CDR2 SVGAGI. V was clipped by 3 bases and J by 8 bases, with 14 bases between them. CDR3 residues: CASSYSWPSYSPLHF. CDR3 bases: TGTGCCAGCAGTTATTCGTGGCCCTCGTATTCACCCCTCCACTTT.

The gene calls are TRBV3-1 and TRBJ1-1, with unresolved D. Looked up from germline, CDR1 is LGHDT and CDR2 is YNNKEL (reference sequence). Trimming left V 4 bases short and J 1 base short, with 10 bases between. The CDR3 loop spans 14 amino acids. CDR3 bases: TGTGCCAGCAGCCCCAAAAAGGGGAACACTGAAGCTTTCTTT. It translates to CASSPKKGNTEAFF.

This clonotype came up a few times. The chain is built from TRBV5-1 and TRBJ1-1; 7 bases agree with TRBD1. Unmatched junction bases numbered 3, after V lost 0 bases and J lost 4 bases. The CDR3 length is 14 residues. Germline CDR1 is SGHRS and CDR2 is YFSETQ. The DNA for the CDR3 is TGCGCCAGCAGCTTGGGACAGGGTTTCACTGAAGCTTTCTTT. Translated: CASSLGQGFTEAFF.

The V and J genes are TRBV5-1 and TRBJ2-2, with TRBD1 as a possible D gene (5 bases). The CDR3 length is 15 residues. Trimming removed 4 bases at V and 4 bases at J, with 14 bases between. Germline V gene data show CDR1 as SGHRS and CDR2 as YFSETQ. The CDR3 is CASSPAGFGTGELFF. The CDR3 DNA reads as TGCGCCAGCAGCCCCGCAGGGTTCGGCACCGGGGAGCTGTTTTTT. Full variable domain (rest looked up from reference TRBV5-1 and TRBJ2-2): KAGVTQTPRYLIKTRGQQVTLSCSPISGHRSVSWYQQTPGQGLQFLFEYFSETQRNKGNFPGRFSGRQFSNSRSEMNVSTLELGDSALYLCASSPAGFGTGELFFGEGSRLTVL.

The rearrangement joins TRBV28 to TRBJ2-3; D is perhaps TRBD1 (5 bases). CDR3 length equals 15 residues. Germline CDR1 MDHEN, CDR2 SYDVKM. The V end was cut by 3 bases, the J end by 0 bases, with 10 bases between. CDR3 sequence: CASSFQGPSTDTQYF. Here the CDR3 DNA reads TGTGCCAGCAGTTTTCAGGGCCCGAGCACAGATACGCAGTATTTT.

The chain is built from TRBV5-1 and TRBJ2-2, with D perhaps matching TRBD1 (5 bases). The CDR3 is 16 residues long. V dropped 4 bases and J dropped 3 bases, with 16 bases sitting between them. Germline V gene lookup returns CDR1 SGHRS and CDR2 YFSETQ. This chain's CDR3 is CASSGSTDTDTGELFF. CDR3 sequence (DNA): TGCGCCAGCAGCGGGTCGACAGATACGGACACCGGGGAGCTGTTTTTT.

The chain uses TRBV29-1 and TRBJ2-1; 7 nucleotides align to TRBD1. V lost 7 bases to trimming and J lost 2 bases; unmatched junction nucleotides: 2. Germline CDR1 and CDR2: SQVTM and ANQGSEA. The CDR3 contains 12 residues. CDR3 protein: CSAGQTYNEQFF. Here the CDR3 DNA reads TGCAGCGCGGGACAGACCTACAATGAGCAGTTCTTC.

This clonotype turned up a few times. The junction shows a germline mismatch at one end, possibly a read error. Here the CDR3 reads CASSPNNGELFF. The CDR3 DNA follows: TGTGCCAGCAGCCCAAACAACGGGGAGCTGTTTTTT. The gene calls are TRBV7-3 and TRBJ2-2; D remains unclear. Germline V gives CDR1 SGHTA, CDR2 FQGTGA. CDR3 length: 12 amino acids.

This chain links TRBV5-1 with TRBJ2-7; the match to TRBD1 covers 9 bases. J was trimmed by 5 bases and V by 0 bases; bases with no gene match: 3. The CDR3 has 14 residues. Germline CDR1 SGHRS, CDR2 YFSETQ. The CDR3, as DNA: TGCGCCAGCAGCTTGGGGGACAGGGTCCACGAGCAGTACTTC. Translated, it gives CASSLGDRVHEQYF. The full variable domain, its missing parts supplied by reference TRBV5-1 and TRBJ2-7, is KAGVTQTPRYLIKTRGQQVTLSCSPISGHRSVSWYQQTPGQGLQFLFEYFSETQRNKGNFPGRFSGRQFSNSRSEMNVSTLELGDSALYLCASSLGDRVHEQYFGPGTRLTVT.

This clonotype was seen a handful of times. The chain employs TRBV5-1 and TRBJ2-3; 11 nucleotides agree with TRBD2. The CDR3 covers 15 residues. V lost 0 bases and J lost 4; bases outside the gene matches: 1. CDR1 and CDR2 from the germline V gene are SGHRS and YFSETQ. In DNA, the CDR3 is TGCGCCAGCAGCTTGGATAGCGGGGGGGCAGATACGCAGTATTTT. It specifies CASSLDSGGADTQYF.

This clonotype was counted between two and nine times. The V gene is TRBV24-1, the J gene TRBJ2-3; D is unclear. The V end was cut by 6 bases, the J end by 3 bases, with 6 bases between. This CDR3 comprises 12 residues. Germline CDR1 KGHDR, CDR2 SFDVKD. The CDR3 sequence: CATSQETDTQYF. CDR3 in DNA: TGTGCCACCAGTCAGGAAACAGATACGCAGTATTTT.

This clonotype has just a few counts. The rearrangement uses TRBV5-1 and TRBJ2-7, with 7 nucleotides matching TRBD1. Germline CDR1 and CDR2: SGHRS and YFSETQ. This CDR3 contains 15 residues. V lost 4 bases to trimming and J lost 1 base; unmatched junction nucleotides: 8. CDR3 protein: CASSPTGPGSYEQYF. DNA of the CDR3: TGCGCCAGCAGCCCGACAGGGCCGGGTTCCTACGAGCAGTACTTC. The entire variable domain, with the rest obtained from reference TRBV5-1 and TRBJ2-7, is as follows: KAGVTQTPRYLIKTRGQQVTLSCSPISGHRSVSWYQQTPGQGLQFLFEYFSETQRNKGNFPGRFSGRQFSNSRSEMNVSTLELGDSALYLCASSPTGPGSYEQYFGPGTRLTVT.

This chain links TRBV12-3 or TRBV12-4 with TRBJ2-5; 7 bases line up with TRBD1. The J segment lost 4 bases and the V segment lost 0 bases, leaving 8 bases of the junction unmatched. The CDR3 sequence is 16 residues long. The CDR3 sequence: CASSLANKGQAETQYF. The CDR3 nucleotides read TGTGCCAGCAGTTTAGCCAATAAAGGACAGGCAGAGACCCAGTACTTC.

The rearrangement joins TRBV7-2 to TRBJ2-4; tentative D call: TRBD2 (5 bases). CDR1 and CDR2 from the germline V gene are SGHTA and FQGNSA. The V gene lost 1 base and the J gene lost 1 base, with 11 bases spanning the gap. The CDR3 length is 16 residues. CDR3 region: CASSLVPGNAKNIQYF. The DNA for the CDR3 is TGTGCCAGCAGCTTAGTTCCGGGGAATGCCAAAAACATTCAGTACTTC.

This clonotype turned up a few times. The chain uses TRBV24-1 and TRBJ2-3, with 9 bases aligning to TRBD1. Germline V gives CDR1 KGHDR, CDR2 SFDVKD. CDR3 length: 17 amino acids. V was pared by 3 bases and J by 6 bases, with 12 bases of the junction left unmatched. CDR3 DNA: TGTGCCACCAGTGATGCGCCGGGACAGGGATACTGGGATACGCAGTATTTT. Its protein product is CATSDAPGQGYWDTQYF.

The chain employs TRBV5-5 and TRBJ2-1; 9 bases line up with TRBD2. Trimming at V came to 3 bases and at J to 5 bases, leaving 6 bases not matched to a gene. Germline CDR1 reads SGHKS; CDR2 reads YYEKEE (reference sequence). CDR3 length: 15 residues. CDR3 protein: CASSSIAGVDNEQFF. DNA of the CDR3: TGTGCCAGCAGCTCAATAGCGGGGGTTGACAATGAGCAGTTCTTC.

This clonotype has just a few counts. This chain connects TRBV4-3 to TRBJ2-5, with 7 bases aligning to TRBD2. The V gene's germline CDR1 is LGHNA and CDR2 YSLEER. Trimming at V came to 4 bases and at J to 5 bases, leaving 7 bases not matched to a gene. CDR3 size: 14 residues. CDR3 sequence (DNA): TGCGCCAGCAGCCCCCTCGGGGGAGGGGAGACCCAGTACTTC. This gives the protein CASSPLGGGETQYF.

The chain couples TRBV9 to TRBJ2-7; D remains ambiguous. CDR1 is SGDLS, CDR2 YYNGEE, per germline. Trimming pared 3 bases from V and 2 bases from J, leaving 12 bases between. The CDR3 is made up of 14 amino acids. The CDR3 sequence: CASSALRDPYEQYF. CDR3 nucleotides: TGTGCCAGCAGCGCTTTACGCGACCCCTACGAGCAGTACTTC.

This clonotype was counted a few times. V usage is TRBV5-1 and J usage is TRBJ1-4, with TRBD1 as a possible D gene (5 bases). There are 14 residues in the CDR3. V lost 3 bases and J lost 3, with 9 bases in between. CDR1 is SGHRS and CDR2 is YFSETQ in the germline V gene. In DNA, the CDR3 is TGCGCCAGCAGCTGGGACGGTTCTAATGAAAAACTGTTTTTT. This translates into CASSWDGSNEKLFF.

This clonotype was detected many times. The rearrangement uses TRBV29-1 and TRBJ2-1; D remains unclear. This CDR3 is built from 13 residues. The germline gives CDR1 SQVTM, CDR2 ANQGSEA. The V and J ends lost 1 base and 7 bases respectively, with 11 bases between them. In DNA form, the CDR3 reads TGCAGCGTTGAAGGGTCAGTTGGGAATGAGCAGTTCTTC. It translates to CSVEGSVGNEQFF.

The V call is TRBV27, the J call TRBJ2-7; TRBD2 aligns across 13 bases. CDR3 size: 14 residues. Germline lookup yields CDR1 MNHEY and CDR2 SMNVEV (reference sequence). The V and J ends lost 8 bases and 7 bases, in that order; junction bases with no gene match: 8. DNA for the CDR3: TGTGCCAGCCGTTCGGGACTAGCGGGGAGAGAGCAGTACTTC. Its protein is CASRSGLAGREQYF.

The CDR3 DNA follows: TGCGCCAGCAGCCAACTTTTGAAGGGGGATATTGGCTATGGCTACACCTTC. Translation gives CASSQLLKGDIGYGYTF. The V and J genes are TRBV4-1 and TRBJ1-2, with D possibly matching TRBD1 (6 bases). Germline V CDR1 and CDR2: MGHRA, YSYEKL. V was clipped by 2 bases and J by 4 bases, with 20 bases between them. The CDR3 is 17 amino acids.